What follows describes a single TCR beta chain. No antigen is known for it. There are no base qualities to consult, and no much larger clone falls within one base. The sample comes from a study of OX40 agonist ivuxolimab in advanced cancers. In the study overall: Ivuxolimab was an agonistic, fully human IgG2 monoclonal antibody directed against OX40 (CD134), a costimulatory receptor. Among the 50 to 55 dose-escalation patients, some 20 had hepatocellular carcinoma, 15 or so melanoma, 9 renal cell carcinoma and 9 head and neck cancer. The purpose of peripheral TCRbeta sequencing was to test whether ivuxolimab changed TCR sequence diversity and led to clonal T-cell expansion. Intravenous ivuxolimab was administered to patients every 2 weeks at six dose levels: 0.01, 0.1, 0.3, 1.5, 3 and 10 mg/kg. Patients were allowed to have had prior anti-PD-1, anti-PD-L1 or anti-CTLA-4 therapy, and 40% of the dose-escalation patients had been treated with checkpoint inhibitors. The dose-escalation cohort was roughly 87% male with a mean age of around 64 years, ranging from roughly 23 to 90. The paper reports the monotherapy dose-escalation portion (N of about 54 patients) of the phase I ivuxolimab trial. Partial responses occurred in three dose-escalation patients: two with cutaneous melanoma and one with hepatocellular carcinoma. Study-wide conclusions, independent of this receptor: The antigen specificity of the peripheral T cells that underwent clonal expansion was not determined. Low levels of normalized T-cell clonal expansion were also seen in some patients who did not respond. At doses of 0.1 to 3.0 mg/kg, clonal expansion of both CD4+ and CD8+ T cells in blood was seen between baseline and week 6. In the 0.1-3.0 mg/kg groups, partial responders had among the lowest normalized peripheral clonal expansion, particularly in CD8+ T cells. After ivuxolimab, expanded clones were on average more numerous among CD8+ T cells than among CD4+ T cells.

Genomic DNA was extracted from sorted cells for sequencing of the TCRbeta CDR3 region. TCRbeta CDR3 regions were sequenced using the immunoSEQ Assay. The source is immuneACCESS, and TCRdb retained only in-frame sequences with V and J called. Part of the clones is not carried over; for the studies checked, unresolved V genes explain less than half of this, and the remainder is unexplained. The sample has tens of thousands of clones on record, roughly 92% of them singletons. The ten biggest clones cover around 5.1% of the sample. The trial excluded patients who had a history of autoimmune disease or who were on systemic immunosuppression. Peripheral blood for TCR sequencing was drawn from every dose cohort at baseline, at cycle 4 day 1 and at cycle 7 day 1. The samples were drawn from a first-in-human, open-label, multicenter phase I dose-escalation trial of ivuxolimab. Adults with locally advanced or metastatic melanoma, renal cell, hepatocellular, or head and neck squamous cell carcinoma were enrolled in the trial. Before TCR sequencing, CD4+ T cells and CD8+ T cells from peripheral blood were sorted into separate populations.

CDR1 and CDR2 are drawn from the germline V gene (reference sequence): SEHNR, FQNEAQ. Trimming at the junction amounts to 3 bases on V and 6 bases on J, and the germline ends lie 8 bases apart. There are 12 amino acids in the CDR3, from cysteine to phenylalanine inclusive. Only the CDR3 region is kept as DNA, spanning 36 bases read in frame from base 1. The sequence was collected from an adult with an advanced solid tumor such as melanoma, head and neck, liver or kidney cancer. The source material was CD4+ or CD8+ T cells sorted from blood, sampled in a trial of the OX40 agonist ivuxolimab. The sequence joins TRBV7-9 to TRBJ1-2, with no D gene named confidently. CDR3 reads: CASSFRSNGYTF. The DNA reads as follows: TGTGCCAGCAGCTTCAGGAGTAATGGCTACACCTTC.